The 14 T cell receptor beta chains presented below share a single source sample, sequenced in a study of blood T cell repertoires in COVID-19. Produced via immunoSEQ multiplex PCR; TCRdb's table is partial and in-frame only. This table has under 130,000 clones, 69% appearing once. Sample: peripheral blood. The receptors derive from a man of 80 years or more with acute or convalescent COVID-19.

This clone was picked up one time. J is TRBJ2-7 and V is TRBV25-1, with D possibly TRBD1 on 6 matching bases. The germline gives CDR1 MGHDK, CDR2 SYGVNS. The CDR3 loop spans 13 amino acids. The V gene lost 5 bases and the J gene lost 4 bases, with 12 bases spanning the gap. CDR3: CASSSGVVYEQYF. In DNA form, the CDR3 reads TGTGCCAGCAGTTCAGGGGTGGTTTACGAGCAGTACTTC.

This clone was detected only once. In nucleotides, the CDR3 is TGTGCCAGTACGCCCTATACCGGGGAGCTGTTTTTT. Its protein is CASTPYTGELFF. This rearrangement joins TRBV19 to TRBJ2-2; D ambiguous. Trimming pared 7 bases from V and 5 bases from J, leaving 8 bases between. Germline V gives CDR1 LNHDA, CDR2 SQIVND (reference sequence). The length of the CDR3 is 12 residues.

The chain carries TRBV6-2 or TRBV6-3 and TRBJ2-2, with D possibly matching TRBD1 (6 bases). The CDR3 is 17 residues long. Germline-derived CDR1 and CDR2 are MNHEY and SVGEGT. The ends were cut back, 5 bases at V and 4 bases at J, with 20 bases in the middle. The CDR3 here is CASSRDTGLSVTGELFF. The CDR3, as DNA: TGTGCCAGCAGTAGGGACACAGGGCTTTCGGTCACCGGGGAGCTGTTTTTT.

CDR3 sequence reads: CASSPTGGGNEKLFF. CDR3 nucleotide sequence: TGTGCCAGCAGTCCAACCGGGGGGGGTAATGAAAAACTGTTTTTT. The chain has TRBV5-4 and TRBJ1-4, with D tentatively TRBD1 (5 bases). Trimming cost V 5 bases and J 4 bases, with 15 bases left between them. CDR3 length: 15 residues. Germline values: CDR1 SGHNT, CDR2 YYREEE (reference sequence). The variable domain in full, completed from reference TRBV5-4 and TRBJ1-4, reads ETGVTQSPTHLIKTRGQQVTLRCSSQSGHNTVSWYQQALGQGPQFIFQYYREEENGRGNFPPRFSGLQFPNYSSELNVNALELDDSALYLCASSPTGGGNEKLFFGSGTQLSVL.

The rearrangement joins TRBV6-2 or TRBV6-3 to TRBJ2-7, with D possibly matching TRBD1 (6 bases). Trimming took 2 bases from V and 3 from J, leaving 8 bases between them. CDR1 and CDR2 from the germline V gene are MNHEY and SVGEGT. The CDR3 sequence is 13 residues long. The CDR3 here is CASSYRGHYEQYF. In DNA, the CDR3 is TGTGCCAGCAGTTACCGGGGACACTACGAGCAGTACTTC.

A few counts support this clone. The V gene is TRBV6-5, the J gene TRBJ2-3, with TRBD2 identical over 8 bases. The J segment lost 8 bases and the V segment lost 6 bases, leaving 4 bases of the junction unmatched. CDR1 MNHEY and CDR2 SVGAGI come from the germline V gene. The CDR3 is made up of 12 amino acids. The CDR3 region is CASRSREGTQYF. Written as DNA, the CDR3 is TGTGCCAGCAGGTCTCGGGAGGGTACGCAGTATTTT.

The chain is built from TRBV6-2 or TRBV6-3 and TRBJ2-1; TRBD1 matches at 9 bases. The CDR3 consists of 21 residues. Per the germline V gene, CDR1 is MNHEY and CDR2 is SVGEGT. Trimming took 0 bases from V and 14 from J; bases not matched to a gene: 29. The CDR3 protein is CASSYSNSGVGYNRGPPPEFF. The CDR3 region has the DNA TGTGCCAGCAGTTACTCGAACTCGGGGGTGGGGTACAACAGGGGGCCGCCTCCGGAGTTCTTC.

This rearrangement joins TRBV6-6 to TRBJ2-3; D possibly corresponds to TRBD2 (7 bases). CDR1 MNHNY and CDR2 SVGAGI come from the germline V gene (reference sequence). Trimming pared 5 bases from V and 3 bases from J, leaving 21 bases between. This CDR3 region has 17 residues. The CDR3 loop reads CASSPAPGGWETDTQYF. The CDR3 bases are TGTGCCAGCAGTCCGGCTCCGGGGGGCTGGGAAACAGATACGCAGTATTTT.

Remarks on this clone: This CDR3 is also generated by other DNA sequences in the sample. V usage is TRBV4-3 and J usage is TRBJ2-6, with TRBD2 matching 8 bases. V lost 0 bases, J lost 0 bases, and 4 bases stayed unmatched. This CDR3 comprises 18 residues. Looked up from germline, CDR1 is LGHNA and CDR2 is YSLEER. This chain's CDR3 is CASSQDYLAGSGANVLTF. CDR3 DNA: TGCGCCAGCAGCCAAGATTACCTAGCGGGCTCTGGGGCCAACGTCCTGACTTTC.

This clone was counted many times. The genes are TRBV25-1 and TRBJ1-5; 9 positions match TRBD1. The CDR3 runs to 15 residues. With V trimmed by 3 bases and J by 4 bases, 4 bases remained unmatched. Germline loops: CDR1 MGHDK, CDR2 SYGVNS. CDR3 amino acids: CASSEGTGMNQPQHF. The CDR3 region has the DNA TGTGCCAGCAGTGAGGGGACAGGGATGAATCAGCCCCAGCATTTT.

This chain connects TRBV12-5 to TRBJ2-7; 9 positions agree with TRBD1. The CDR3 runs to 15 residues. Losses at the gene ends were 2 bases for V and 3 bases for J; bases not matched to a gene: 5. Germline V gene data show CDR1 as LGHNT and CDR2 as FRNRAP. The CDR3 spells CASGLPTDRGYEQYF. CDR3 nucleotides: TGTGCTAGTGGTTTGCCTACGGACAGGGGCTACGAGCAGTACTTC.

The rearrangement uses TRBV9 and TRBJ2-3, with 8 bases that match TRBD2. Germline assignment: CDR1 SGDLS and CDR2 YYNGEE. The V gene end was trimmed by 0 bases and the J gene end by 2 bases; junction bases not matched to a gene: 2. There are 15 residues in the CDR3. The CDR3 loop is CASSVAGGITDTQYF. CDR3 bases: TGTGCCAGCAGCGTAGCGGGAGGGATCACAGATACGCAGTATTTT.

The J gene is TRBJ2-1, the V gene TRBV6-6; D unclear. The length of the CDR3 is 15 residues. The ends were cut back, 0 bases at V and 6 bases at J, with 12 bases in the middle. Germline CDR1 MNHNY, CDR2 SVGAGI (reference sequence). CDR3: CASSYSKPPSNEQFF. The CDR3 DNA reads TGTGCCAGCAGTTACTCGAAGCCCCCTTCCAATGAGCAGTTCTTC.

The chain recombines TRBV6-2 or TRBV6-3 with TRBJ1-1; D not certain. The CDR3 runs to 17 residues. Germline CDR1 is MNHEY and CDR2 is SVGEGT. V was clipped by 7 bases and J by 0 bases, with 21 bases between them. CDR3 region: CASTYSPSDRMNTEAFF. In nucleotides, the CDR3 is TGTGCCAGCACCTACTCCCCTAGTGACCGTATGAACACTGAAGCTTTCTTT.